This T cell receptor (beta chain) was obtained from a study of blood T cell repertoires in COVID-19. Generated by immunoSEQ multiplex PCR, the TCRdb table keeps only in-frame clones and is missing some. The repertoire holds 200,000 to 300,000 clones, with over 80% as singletons. Germline V CDR1 and CDR2: KGHSH, LQKENI. This CDR3 is 17 amino acids long. V was pared by 0 bases and J by 4 bases, with 9 bases of the junction left unmatched. Sample: PBMCs or T cells enriched from blood (not recorded which). V and J are TRBV18 and TRBJ1-2; 9 bases line up with TRBD1. This TCR came from a man aged 45-60 years who had been exposed to COVID-19. CDR3 in amino acids: CASSPPGQGLGAYGYTF. CDR3 bases: TGTGCCAGCTCACCACCGGGACAGGGCTTGGGGGCCTATGGCTACACCTTC.